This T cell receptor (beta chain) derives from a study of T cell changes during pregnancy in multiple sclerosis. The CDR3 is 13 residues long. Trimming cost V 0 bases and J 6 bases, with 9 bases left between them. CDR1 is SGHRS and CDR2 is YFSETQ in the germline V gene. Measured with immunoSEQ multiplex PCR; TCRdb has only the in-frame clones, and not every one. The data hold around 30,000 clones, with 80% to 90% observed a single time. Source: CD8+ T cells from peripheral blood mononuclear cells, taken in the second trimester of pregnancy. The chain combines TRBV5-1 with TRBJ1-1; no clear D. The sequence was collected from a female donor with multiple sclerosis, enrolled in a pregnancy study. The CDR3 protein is CASSLEGAAEAFF. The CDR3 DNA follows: TGCGCCAGCAGCTTGGAGGGAGCTGCTGAAGCTTTCTTT.